The rows below give T cell receptor beta chains drawn from one sample of a study of T-cell memory formation after mild COVID-19. TCRdb used MiXCR to reprocess the 5' RACE reads, holding one entry per CDR3 protein. The profile covers 250,000 to 300,000 distinct CDR3 sequences, with 15% to 20% appearing a single time and over 20% taken by the ten largest. Input material: PBMCs or a T cell subset sorted from them (not recorded which). The receptor set was obtained from a man aged 18 to 35 who had mild COVID-19 (a few samples of this study predate the infection). Cell type and time point are not known. Each CDR3 is given without its conserved first and last residue. The order of the fields is CDR3 protein, D gene, clone size, V gene, J gene. A D gene is named only where the DNA matches it firmly. Some rows mark clone size as missing; the rest say once, few, many or name a class of expanded clone.

cdr3_aa: ASSLGTSGGYEQF
d_call: TRBD2
clone_size: -
v_call: TRBV7-9
j_call: TRBJ2-1

cdr3_aa: ASSLAPGGTDTQY
d_call: -
clone_size: -
v_call: TRBV5-1
j_call: TRBJ2-3

cdr3_aa: ASSPLAGLGEYYNEQF
d_call: TRBD2
clone_size: -
v_call: TRBV18
j_call: TRBJ2-1

cdr3_aa: ASSLWGQALTEAF
d_call: -
clone_size: few
v_call: TRBV27
j_call: TRBJ1-1

cdr3_aa: SARKVGQGNQPQH
d_call: TRBD1
clone_size: -
v_call: TRBV20-1
j_call: TRBJ1-5

cdr3_aa: ASRTTGGNQPQH
d_call: TRBD1
clone_size: -
v_call: TRBV12-3/TRBV12-4
j_call: TRBJ1-5

cdr3_aa: ASSRPPGTLGGTQY
d_call: -
clone_size: few
v_call: TRBV3-1
j_call: TRBJ2-3

cdr3_aa: ASSHFRQVLNEQF
d_call: -
clone_size: few
v_call: TRBV4-1
j_call: TRBJ2-1

cdr3_aa: ASSLASGGNEQF
d_call: TRBD2
clone_size: few
v_call: TRBV5-8
j_call: TRBJ2-1

cdr3_aa: ASSLGSGTQY
d_call: -
clone_size: few
v_call: TRBV7-2
j_call: TRBJ2-3

cdr3_aa: ASSLCGGRHEQF
d_call: -
clone_size: few
v_call: TRBV5-7
j_call: TRBJ2-1

cdr3_aa: ASSPSYGTGELF
d_call: -
clone_size: -
v_call: TRBV18
j_call: TRBJ2-2

cdr3_aa: ASTQRQGDEQY
d_call: -
clone_size: few
v_call: TRBV6-5
j_call: TRBJ2-7

cdr3_aa: SAEASTDTQY
d_call: -
clone_size: -
v_call: TRBV20-1
j_call: TRBJ2-3

cdr3_aa: ASSRGREAGDGTDTQY
d_call: TRBD2
clone_size: few
v_call: TRBV5-1
j_call: TRBJ2-3

cdr3_aa: SAERERGATDTQY
d_call: -
clone_size: few
v_call: TRBV20-1
j_call: TRBJ2-3

cdr3_aa: ASSFVSGQTYEQY
d_call: -
clone_size: -
v_call: TRBV5-1
j_call: TRBJ2-7

cdr3_aa: ASSPPTSGIYNEQF
d_call: TRBD2
clone_size: -
v_call: TRBV9
j_call: TRBJ2-1

cdr3_aa: ASSQDRVGGLF
d_call: -
clone_size: -
v_call: TRBV4-3
j_call: TRBJ1-4

cdr3_aa: ASSFGPGGDTGELF
d_call: -
clone_size: -
v_call: TRBV7-3
j_call: TRBJ2-2

cdr3_aa: ASSRPGRTDTQY
d_call: -
clone_size: few
v_call: TRBV18
j_call: TRBJ2-3

cdr3_aa: ASSGGLINEQF
d_call: -
clone_size: -
v_call: TRBV7-7
j_call: TRBJ2-1

cdr3_aa: ASSLVIPGNTIY
d_call: -
clone_size: -
v_call: TRBV7-2
j_call: TRBJ1-3

cdr3_aa: ATSRDIRADTDTQY
d_call: -
clone_size: few
v_call: TRBV15
j_call: TRBJ2-3

cdr3_aa: ASSPRGGQNTEAF
d_call: -
clone_size: -
v_call: TRBV18
j_call: TRBJ1-1

cdr3_aa: ATSTGRDTGELF
d_call: -
clone_size: -
v_call: TRBV24-1
j_call: TRBJ2-2

cdr3_aa: SATSSADTQY
d_call: -
clone_size: -
v_call: TRBV20-1
j_call: TRBJ2-3

cdr3_aa: ASSPRTGGNQPQH
d_call: TRBD1
clone_size: few
v_call: TRBV25-1
j_call: TRBJ1-5

cdr3_aa: SVVGGATDTQY
d_call: -
clone_size: few
v_call: TRBV29-1
j_call: TRBJ2-3

cdr3_aa: ASSFQQGPNTGELF
d_call: -
clone_size: few
v_call: TRBV12-3/TRBV12-4
j_call: TRBJ2-2

cdr3_aa: ASSFSGTRNTEAF
d_call: -
clone_size: few
v_call: TRBV9
j_call: TRBJ1-1

cdr3_aa: ASSGQGTQPQH
d_call: TRBD1
clone_size: few
v_call: TRBV2
j_call: TRBJ1-5

cdr3_aa: SVEVWLAGPTQY
d_call: TRBD2
clone_size: -
v_call: TRBV29-1
j_call: TRBJ2-3

cdr3_aa: ASSSYPGQGAYEQY
d_call: TRBD1
clone_size: -
v_call: TRBV5-1
j_call: TRBJ2-7

cdr3_aa: ASSNDPRVQF
d_call: -
clone_size: -
v_call: TRBV7-9
j_call: TRBJ2-1

cdr3_aa: ASSAGQSANYGYT
d_call: -
clone_size: -
v_call: TRBV9
j_call: TRBJ1-2

cdr3_aa: ASSQARGLSHTQY
d_call: -
clone_size: -
v_call: TRBV3-1
j_call: TRBJ2-3

cdr3_aa: ASSLVGGTSNEQF
d_call: -
clone_size: few
v_call: TRBV7-2
j_call: TRBJ2-1

cdr3_aa: ASSLIATEAF
d_call: -
clone_size: -
v_call: TRBV12-3/TRBV12-4
j_call: TRBJ1-1

cdr3_aa: ASSFRDNTGELF
d_call: -
clone_size: -
v_call: TRBV5-1
j_call: TRBJ2-2

cdr3_aa: SVERETQY
d_call: -
clone_size: -
v_call: TRBV29-1
j_call: TRBJ2-5

cdr3_aa: ASSSITYGAETQY
d_call: -
clone_size: -
v_call: TRBV9
j_call: TRBJ2-5

cdr3_aa: ASSWGGQGYEQY
d_call: TRBD1
clone_size: few
v_call: TRBV5-1
j_call: TRBJ2-7

cdr3_aa: ASSYRQGSEKLF
d_call: -
clone_size: -
v_call: TRBV6-5
j_call: TRBJ1-4

cdr3_aa: SARDGAGEVSEQF
d_call: -
clone_size: -
v_call: TRBV20-1
j_call: TRBJ2-1

cdr3_aa: ASSRAWFGQGDSNQPQH
d_call: TRBD1
clone_size: few
v_call: TRBV12-3/TRBV12-4
j_call: TRBJ1-5

cdr3_aa: ATSDSNFDTQY
d_call: -
clone_size: -
v_call: TRBV24-1
j_call: TRBJ2-5

cdr3_aa: ASSDSRSYNSPLH
d_call: -
clone_size: -
v_call: TRBV10-2
j_call: TRBJ1-6

cdr3_aa: SAPAVPTDTQY
d_call: -
clone_size: few
v_call: TRBV20-1
j_call: TRBJ2-3

cdr3_aa: SARRRETQY
d_call: -
clone_size: -
v_call: TRBV20-1
j_call: TRBJ2-5

cdr3_aa: ASSLAELQEAF
d_call: -
clone_size: -
v_call: TRBV7-2
j_call: TRBJ1-1

cdr3_aa: ASSVDWAAYNEQF
d_call: -
clone_size: -
v_call: TRBV9
j_call: TRBJ2-1

cdr3_aa: ATSDGRGADTQY
d_call: -
clone_size: few
v_call: TRBV24-1
j_call: TRBJ2-3

cdr3_aa: ASSLQGGQEYGYT
d_call: TRBD1
clone_size: -
v_call: TRBV7-9
j_call: TRBJ1-2

cdr3_aa: ASSVHRAETQY
d_call: -
clone_size: many
v_call: TRBV7-2
j_call: TRBJ2-5

cdr3_aa: ASSEGIGQPQH
d_call: -
clone_size: few
v_call: TRBV10-1
j_call: TRBJ1-5

cdr3_aa: ASSPPTSGGADEQY
d_call: TRBD2
clone_size: few
v_call: TRBV6-6
j_call: TRBJ2-7